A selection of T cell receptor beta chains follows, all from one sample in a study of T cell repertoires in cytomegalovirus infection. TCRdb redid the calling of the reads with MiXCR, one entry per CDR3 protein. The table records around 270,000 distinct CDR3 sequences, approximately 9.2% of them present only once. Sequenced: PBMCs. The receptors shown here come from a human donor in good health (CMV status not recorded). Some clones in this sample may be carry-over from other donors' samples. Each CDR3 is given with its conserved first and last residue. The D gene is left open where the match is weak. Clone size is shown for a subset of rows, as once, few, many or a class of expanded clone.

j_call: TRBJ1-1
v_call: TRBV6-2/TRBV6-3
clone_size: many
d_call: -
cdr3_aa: CASSFGQSLQAFF
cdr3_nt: TGTGCCAGCAGCTTCGGACAGAGCCTTCAAGCTTTCTTT

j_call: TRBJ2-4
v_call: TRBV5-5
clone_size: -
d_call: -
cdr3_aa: CASSSGTPKNIQYF
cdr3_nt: TGTGCCAGCAGCTCCGGGACACCCAAAAACATTCAGTACTTC

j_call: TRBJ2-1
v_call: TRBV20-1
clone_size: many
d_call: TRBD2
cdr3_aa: CSARSRTSGGTEQFF
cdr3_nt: TGCAGTGCTAGATCCCGGACTAGCGGGGGAACTGAGCAGTTCTTC

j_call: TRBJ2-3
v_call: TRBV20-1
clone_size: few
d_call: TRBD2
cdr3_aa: CSAEDSGRNTQYF
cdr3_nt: TGCAGTGCTGAAGATAGCGGGAGAAATACGCAGTATTTT

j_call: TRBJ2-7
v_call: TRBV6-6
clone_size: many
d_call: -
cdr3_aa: CASSALPSYEQYF
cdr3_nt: TGTGCCAGCAGTGCCCTACCCTCCTACGAGCAGTACTTC

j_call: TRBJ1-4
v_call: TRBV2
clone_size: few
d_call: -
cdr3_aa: CASSPRGEVKLFF
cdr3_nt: TGTGCCAGCAGCCCGCGGGGAGAGGTGAAACTGTTTTTT

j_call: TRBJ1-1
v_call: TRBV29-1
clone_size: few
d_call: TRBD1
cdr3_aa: CSVDRAGGEAFF
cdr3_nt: TGCAGCGTGGACAGGGCCGGGGGTGAAGCTTTCTTT

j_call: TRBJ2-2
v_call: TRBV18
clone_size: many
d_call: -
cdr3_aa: CASSPRRQVLDTGELFF
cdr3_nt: TGTGCCAGCTCACCAAGACGACAGGTTCTCGACACCGGGGAGCTGTTTTTT

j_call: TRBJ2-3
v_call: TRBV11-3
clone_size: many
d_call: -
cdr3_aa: CASSSANRVTDTQYF
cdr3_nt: TGTGCCAGCAGCTCCGCGAACAGGGTCACAGATACGCAGTATTTT

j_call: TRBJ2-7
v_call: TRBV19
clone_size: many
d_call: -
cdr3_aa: CASSTSGLPTYEQYF
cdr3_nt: TGTGCCAGTAGTACTTCAGGGCTCCCTACCTACGAGCAGTACTTC

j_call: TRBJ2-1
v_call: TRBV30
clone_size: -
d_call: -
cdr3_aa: CAWSVQTTYNEQFF
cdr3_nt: TGTGCCTGGAGTGTACAGACGACTTACAATGAGCAGTTCTTC

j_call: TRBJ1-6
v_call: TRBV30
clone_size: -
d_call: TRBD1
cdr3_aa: CAWTPTRTPRRGRLNSPLHF
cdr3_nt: TGTGCCTGGACGCCGACGAGGACCCCCCGCAGGGGGCGCCTCAATTCACCCCTCCACTTT

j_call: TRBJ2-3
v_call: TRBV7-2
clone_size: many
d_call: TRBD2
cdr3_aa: CASRAPGLSTDTQYF
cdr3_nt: TGTGCCAGCAGAGCACCGGGACTATCCACAGATACGCAGTATTTT

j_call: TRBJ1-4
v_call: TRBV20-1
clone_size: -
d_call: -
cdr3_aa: CSARARDEKLFF
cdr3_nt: TGCAGTGCTAGAGCCAGGGACGAAAAACTGTTTTTT

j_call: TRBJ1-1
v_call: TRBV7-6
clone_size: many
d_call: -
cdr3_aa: CASSLDENTEAFF
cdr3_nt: TGTGCCAGCAGCTTAGATGAGAACACTGAAGCTTTCTTT

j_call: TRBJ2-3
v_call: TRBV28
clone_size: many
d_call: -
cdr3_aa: CASASTGRGSDTQYF
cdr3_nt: TGTGCCAGCGCCTCCACGGGCAGGGGATCAGATACGCAGTATTTT

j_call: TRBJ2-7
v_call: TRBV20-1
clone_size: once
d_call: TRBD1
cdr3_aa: CSAAMTGGFHEQYF
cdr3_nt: TGCAGTGCTGCTATGACAGGGGGGTTCCACGAGCAGTACTTC

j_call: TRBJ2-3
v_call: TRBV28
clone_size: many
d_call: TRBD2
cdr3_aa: CASSSPGLASTDTQYF
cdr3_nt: TGTGCCAGCAGTTCCCCGGGACTAGCGAGCACAGATACGCAGTATTTT

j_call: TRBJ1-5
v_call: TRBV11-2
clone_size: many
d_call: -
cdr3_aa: CASSLDSDQPQHF
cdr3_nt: TGTGCCAGCAGCTTAGACAGCGATCAGCCCCAGCATTTT

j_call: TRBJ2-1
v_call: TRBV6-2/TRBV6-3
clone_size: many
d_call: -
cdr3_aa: CASSETLSGRGFEQFF
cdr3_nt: TGTGCCAGCAGTGAAACCCTCTCTGGGCGGGGTTTTGAGCAGTTCTTC

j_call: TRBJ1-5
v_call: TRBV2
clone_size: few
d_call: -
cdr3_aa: CASRPGHTTNQPQHF
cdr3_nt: TGTGCCAGCAGGCCGGGACACACTACCAATCAGCCCCAGCATTTT

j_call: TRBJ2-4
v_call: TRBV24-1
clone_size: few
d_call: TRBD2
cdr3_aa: CATSERGAAKNIQYF
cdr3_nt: TGTGCCACCAGTGAGCGGGGGGCTGCCAAAAACATTCAGTACTTC

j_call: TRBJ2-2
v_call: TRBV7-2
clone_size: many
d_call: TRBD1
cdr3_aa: CASSLRQGQKGNTGELFF
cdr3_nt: TGTGCCAGCAGCCTCAGACAGGGTCAGAAGGGTAACACCGGGGAGCTGTTTTTT

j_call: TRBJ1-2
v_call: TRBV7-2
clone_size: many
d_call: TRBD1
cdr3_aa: CASSHSRGGSHLPSFYGYTF
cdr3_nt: TGTGCCAGCAGTCATTCAAGAGGGGGCTCACACCTCCCGAGCTTCTATGGCTACACCTTC

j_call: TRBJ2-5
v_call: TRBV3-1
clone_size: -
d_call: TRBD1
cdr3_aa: CASSQGQGKETQYF
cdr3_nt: TGTGCCAGCAGCCAGGGACAGGGGAAAGAGACCCAGTACTTC

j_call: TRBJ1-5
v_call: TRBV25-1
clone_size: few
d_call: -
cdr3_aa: CASSEGGTSNQPQHF
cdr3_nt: TGTGCCAGCAGTGAAGGGGGCACTAGCAATCAGCCCCAGCATTTT

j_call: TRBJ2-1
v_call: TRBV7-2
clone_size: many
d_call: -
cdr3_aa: CASSLSGGHNEQFF
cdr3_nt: TGTGCCAGCAGCTTATCGGGCGGTCACAATGAGCAGTTCTTC

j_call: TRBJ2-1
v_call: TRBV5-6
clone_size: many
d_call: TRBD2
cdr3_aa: CASSSGTSGVYNEQFF
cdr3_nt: TGTGCCAGCAGTAGTGGGACTAGCGGGGTATACAATGAGCAGTTCTTC

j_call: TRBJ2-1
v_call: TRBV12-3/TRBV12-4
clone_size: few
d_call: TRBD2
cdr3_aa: CASSLGLAGGSPNEQFF
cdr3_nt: TGTGCCAGCAGTTTGGGACTAGCGGGAGGCTCCCCCAATGAGCAGTTCTTC

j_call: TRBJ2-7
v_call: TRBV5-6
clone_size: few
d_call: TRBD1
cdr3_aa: CASFSRDRSSYEQYF
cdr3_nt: TGTGCCAGCTTTTCCAGGGACAGGAGCTCCTACGAGCAGTACTTC

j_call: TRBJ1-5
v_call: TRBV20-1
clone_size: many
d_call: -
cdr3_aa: CSAREGRRSSNQPQHF
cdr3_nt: TGCAGTGCTAGAGAAGGGCGGCGGAGTAGCAATCAGCCCCAGCATTTT

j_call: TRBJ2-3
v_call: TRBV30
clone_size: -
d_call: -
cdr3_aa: CAWSNSDTQYF
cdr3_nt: TGTGCCTGGAGTAACTCAGATACGCAGTATTTT

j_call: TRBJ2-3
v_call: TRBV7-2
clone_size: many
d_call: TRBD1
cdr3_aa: CASSTGQGASTDTQYF
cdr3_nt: TGTGCCAGCAGCACGGGACAGGGGGCTAGCACAGATACGCAGTATTTT

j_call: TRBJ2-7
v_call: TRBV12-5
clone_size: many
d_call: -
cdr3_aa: CASGFGVGRYEQYF
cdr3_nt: TGTGCTAGTGGTTTCGGGGTAGGGAGGTACGAGCAGTACTTC

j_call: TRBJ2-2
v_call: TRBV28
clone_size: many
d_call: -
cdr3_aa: CASMYGDNRGELFF
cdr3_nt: TGTGCCAGCATGTACGGGGACAATCGCGGGGAGCTGTTTTTT

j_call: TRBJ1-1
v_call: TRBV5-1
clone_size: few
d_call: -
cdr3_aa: CASSFRGPTEAFF
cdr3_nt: TGCGCCAGCAGCTTTAGGGGTCCCACTGAAGCTTTCTTT

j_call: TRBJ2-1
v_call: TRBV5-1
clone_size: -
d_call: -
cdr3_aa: CASSLTAGTVYNEQFF
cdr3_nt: TGCGCCAGCAGCTTGACGGCAGGGACCGTATACAATGAGCAGTTCTTC

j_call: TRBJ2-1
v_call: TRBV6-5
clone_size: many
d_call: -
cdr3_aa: CASSYDRSRNEQFF
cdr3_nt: TGTGCCAGCAGTTACGACAGGTCGAGGAATGAGCAGTTCTTC

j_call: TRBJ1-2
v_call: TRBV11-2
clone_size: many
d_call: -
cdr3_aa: CASSPHVYGYTF
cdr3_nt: TGTGCCAGCAGCCCCCACGTCTATGGCTACACCTTC

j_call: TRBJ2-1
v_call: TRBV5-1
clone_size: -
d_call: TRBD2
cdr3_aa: CASEREGTYNEQFF
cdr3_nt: TGCGCCAGTGAGCGGGAGGGTACCTACAATGAGCAGTTCTTC

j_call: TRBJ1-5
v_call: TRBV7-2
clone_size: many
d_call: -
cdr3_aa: CASSGNLVSQPQHF
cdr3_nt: TGTGCCAGCAGCGGAAACCTTGTGAGTCAGCCCCAGCATTTT

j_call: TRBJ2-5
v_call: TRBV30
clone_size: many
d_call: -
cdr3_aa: CAWGMQETQYF
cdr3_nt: TGTGCCTGGGGTATGCAAGAGACCCAGTACTTC

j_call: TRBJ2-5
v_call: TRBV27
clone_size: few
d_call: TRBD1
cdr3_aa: CASSWAQQGARETQYF
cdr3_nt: TGTGCCAGCAGTTGGGCTCAACAGGGGGCGCGAGAGACCCAGTACTTC

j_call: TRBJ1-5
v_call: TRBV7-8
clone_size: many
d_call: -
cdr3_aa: CASSLGRAGQPQHF
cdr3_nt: TGTGCCAGCAGCCTCGGGAGGGCCGGTCAGCCCCAGCATTTT

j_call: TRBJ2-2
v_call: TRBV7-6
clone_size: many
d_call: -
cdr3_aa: CASSPQAGELFF
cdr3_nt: TGTGCCAGCAGCCCTCAGGCCGGGGAGCTGTTTTTT

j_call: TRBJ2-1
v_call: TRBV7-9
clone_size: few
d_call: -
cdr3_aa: CASSSRVRADYNEQFF
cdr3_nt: TGTGCCAGCAGCTCCCGGGTCCGAGCTGACTACAATGAGCAGTTCTTC

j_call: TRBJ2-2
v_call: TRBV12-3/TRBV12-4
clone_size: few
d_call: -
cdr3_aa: CASSLLDIFNTGELFF
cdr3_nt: TGTGCCAGCAGTCTATTGGACATCTTCAACACCGGGGAGCTGTTTTTT

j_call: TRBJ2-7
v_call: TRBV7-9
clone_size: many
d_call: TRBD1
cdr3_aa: CASTRDRGSGEQYF
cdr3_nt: TGTGCCAGCACCCGGGACAGGGGTTCTGGGGAGCAGTACTTC